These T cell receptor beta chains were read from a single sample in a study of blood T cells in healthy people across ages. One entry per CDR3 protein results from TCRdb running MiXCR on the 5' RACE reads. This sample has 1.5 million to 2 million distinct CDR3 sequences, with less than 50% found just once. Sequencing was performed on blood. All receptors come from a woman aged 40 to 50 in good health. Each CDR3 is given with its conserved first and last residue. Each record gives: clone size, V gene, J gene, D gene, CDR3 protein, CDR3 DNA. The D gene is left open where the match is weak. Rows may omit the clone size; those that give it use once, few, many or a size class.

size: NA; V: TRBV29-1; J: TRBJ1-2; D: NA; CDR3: CSGVLTGGYTF; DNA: TGCAGCGGGGTTCTCACCGGTGGCTACACCTTC
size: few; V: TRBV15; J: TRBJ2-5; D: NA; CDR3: CATSVSTGTLRPGTQYF; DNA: TGTGCCACCAGCGTAAGCACAGGGACACTTAGACCTGGGACCCAGTACTTC
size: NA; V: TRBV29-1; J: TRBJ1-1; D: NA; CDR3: CSVEGGANTEAFF; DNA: TGCAGCGTTGAGGGGGGGGCGAACACTGAAGCTTTCTTT
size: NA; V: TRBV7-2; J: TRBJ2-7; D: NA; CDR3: CASSLAGLLGEQYF; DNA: TGTGCCAGCAGCTTAGCCGGACTTCTGGGCGAGCAGTACTTC
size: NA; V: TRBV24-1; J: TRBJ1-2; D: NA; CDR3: CATSELGEDGYTF; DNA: TGTGCCACCAGTGAGTTAGGGGAGGATGGCTACACCTTC
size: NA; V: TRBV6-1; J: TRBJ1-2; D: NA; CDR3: CASSEGPSTNYGYTF; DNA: TGTGCCAGCAGTGAAGGTCCCAGCACTAACTATGGCTACACCTTC
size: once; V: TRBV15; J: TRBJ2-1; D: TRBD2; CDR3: CATSRDVVAGGFYNEQFF; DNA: TGTGCCACCAGCAGAGATGTTGTGGCGGGGGGTTTCTACAATGAGCAGTTCTTC
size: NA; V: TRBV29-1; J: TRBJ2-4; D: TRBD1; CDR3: CSVEDPDRGFVQYF; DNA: TGCAGCGTTGAAGATCCCGACAGGGGGTTCGTGCAGTACTTC
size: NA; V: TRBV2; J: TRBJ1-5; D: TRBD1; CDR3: CASKGQAHSNQPQHF; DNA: TGTGCCAGCAAAGGACAGGCCCATAGCAATCAGCCCCAGCATTTT
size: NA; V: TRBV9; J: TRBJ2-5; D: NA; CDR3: CASSVAKEGPRVRETQYF; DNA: TGTGCCAGCAGCGTAGCTAAAGAGGGGCCACGAGTCCGAGAGACCCAGTACTTC
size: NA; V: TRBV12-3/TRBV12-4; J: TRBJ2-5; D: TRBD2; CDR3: CASSLARGGYEETQYF; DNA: TGTGCCAGCAGTTTAGCGCGGGGGGGGTATGAAGAGACCCAGTACTTC
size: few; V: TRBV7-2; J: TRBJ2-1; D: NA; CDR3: CASSWTRGTLYNEQFF; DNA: TGTGCCAGCAGCTGGACCCGCGGGACACTCTACAATGAGCAGTTCTTC
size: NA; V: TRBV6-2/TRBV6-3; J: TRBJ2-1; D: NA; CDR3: CASSTYLTGNNEQFF; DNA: TGTGCCAGCAGTACTTACCTTACTGGCAATAATGAGCAGTTCTTC
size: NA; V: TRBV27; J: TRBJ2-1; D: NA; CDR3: CASSLGGNKQFF; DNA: TGTGCCAGCAGTTTAGGGGGCAATAAGCAGTTCTTC
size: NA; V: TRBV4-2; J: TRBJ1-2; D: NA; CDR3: CASRPGFANYGYTF; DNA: TGTGCCAGCAGGCCAGGGTTTGCTAACTATGGCTACACCTTC
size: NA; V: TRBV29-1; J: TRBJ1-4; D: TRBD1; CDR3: CSYRGPNEKLFF; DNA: TGCAGTTACAGGGGCCCGAATGAAAAACTGTTTTTT
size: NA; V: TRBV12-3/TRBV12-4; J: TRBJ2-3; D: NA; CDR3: CASKGLTSDTQYF; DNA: TGTGCCAGCAAAGGACTGACATCAGATACGCAGTATTTT
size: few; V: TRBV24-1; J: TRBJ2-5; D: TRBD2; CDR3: CATSDSGGERQETQYF; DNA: TGTGCCACCAGTGATTCGGGAGGGGAGCGACAAGAGACCCAGTACTTC
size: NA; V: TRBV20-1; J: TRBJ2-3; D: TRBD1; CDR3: CSARDPQGADTQYF; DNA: TGCAGTGCTAGAGACCCACAGGGGGCAGATACGCAGTATTTT
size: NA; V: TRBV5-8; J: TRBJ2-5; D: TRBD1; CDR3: CASSWGTGVETQYF; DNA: TGTGCCAGCAGCTGGGGGACAGGGGTGGAGACCCAGTACTTC
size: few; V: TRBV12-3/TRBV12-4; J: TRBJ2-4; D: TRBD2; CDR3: CASSAQASGGTLNIQYF; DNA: TGTGCCAGCAGCGCTCAGGCTAGCGGGGGGACGTTAAACATTCAGTACTTC
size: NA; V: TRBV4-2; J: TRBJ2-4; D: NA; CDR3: CASSQESNGLNIQYF; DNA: TGTGCCAGCAGCCAAGAAAGCAACGGATTGAACATTCAGTACTTC
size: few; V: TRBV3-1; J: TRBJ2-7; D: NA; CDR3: CASSPGGLAAYEQYF; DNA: TGTGCCAGCAGCCCCGGCGGATTGGCAGCCTACGAGCAGTACTTC
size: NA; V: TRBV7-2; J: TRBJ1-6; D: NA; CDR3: CASSLEPGPPSSYNPPLHF; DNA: TGTGCCAGCAGCTTAGAACCGGGACCACCAAGCTCCTATAATCCACCCCTCCACTTT
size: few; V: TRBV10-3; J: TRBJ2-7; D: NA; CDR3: CAPRTAGPPSSYEQYF; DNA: TGTGCCCCCCGGACGGCAGGCCCACCCTCCTCCTACGAGCAGTACTTC
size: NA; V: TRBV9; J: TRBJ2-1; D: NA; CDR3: CASSVGGGLWEQFF; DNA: TGTGCCAGCAGCGTAGGGGGGGGCCTGTGGGAGCAGTTCTTC